This entry lists 15 T cell receptor beta chains sequenced from one sample in a study of blood T cell repertoires in COVID-19. TCRdb's copy holds only in-frame clones and misses some; the assay was immunoSEQ multiplex PCR. This sample has 100,000 or so clones, with roughly 85% found just once. The source material was peripheral blood. Receptors originate from a man in his fifties or sixties with acute or convalescent COVID-19.

J is TRBJ1-3 and V is TRBV30; TRBD1 aligns across 8 bases. Germline V gene sequence: CDR1 GTSNPN, CDR2 SVGIG (reference sequence). The CDR3 has 15 amino acids. V lost 5 bases, J lost 4 bases, and 10 bases stayed unmatched. The CDR3 DNA reads TGTGCCTGGTGCGCAGGGGGCGCGGGGGGAAACACCATATATTTT. Amino acids: CAWCAGGAGGNTIYF.

This clone was found a few times. The chain uses TRBV9 and TRBJ1-5; TRBD1 matches 10 bases. The V gene's germline CDR1 is SGDLS and CDR2 YYNGEE. The V segment lost 3 bases and the J segment 4 bases; nucleotides outside the gene matches: 1. This CDR3 is built from 14 residues. The CDR3 sequence is CASSAGQGNQPQHF. CDR3 coding DNA: TGTGCCAGCAGCGCGGGACAGGGGAATCAGCCCCAGCATTTT.

The chain is built from TRBV7-6 and TRBJ1-6; D possibly corresponds to TRBD1 (6 bases). Germline CDR1 and CDR2: SGHVS and FNYEAQ. The CDR3 has 18 amino acids. V was clipped by 5 bases and J by 3 bases, with 20 bases between them. CDR3 residues: CASSPDGQTLRYNSPLHF. CDR3 in DNA: TGTGCCAGCAGCCCCGACGGACAGACTTTACGCTATAATTCACCCCTCCACTTT.

J is TRBJ1-6 and V is TRBV10-3, with D possibly matching TRBD1 (6 bases). Trimming took off 4 bases at V and 6 bases at J, with 19 bases between the two ends. Per the germline V gene, CDR1 is ENHRY and CDR2 is SYGVKD. The CDR3 has 17 residues. CDR3: CAISASASGGGNSPLHF. DNA for the CDR3: TGTGCCATCAGTGCCAGTGCCTCGGGAGGGGGTAATTCACCCCTCCACTTT.

V is TRBV18 and J is TRBJ2-3; TRBD2 matches 9 bases. Germline CDR1 KGHSH, CDR2 LQKENI. V gave up 2 bases and J gave up 4 bases; unmatched junction bases: 10. CDR3 length: 17 residues. Written as DNA, the CDR3 is TGTGCCAGCTCACCAGGAATAGCGGGAGTGCACGCAGATACGCAGTATTTT. Encoded protein: CASSPGIAGVHADTQYF.

The chain is built from TRBV6-5 and TRBJ2-7; D is ambiguous. Trimming removed 10 bases from V and 0 bases from J, with 13 bases in between. Germline loops: CDR1 MNHEY, CDR2 SVGAGI. The CDR3 has 13 residues. The CDR3 DNA follows: TGTGCCACCATGAGGTCTGCCTCCTACGAGCAGTACTTC. This translates into CATMRSASYEQYF.

This clone has only one observation. This chain joins TRBV28 and TRBJ1-5, with D perhaps matching TRBD1 (5 bases). The CDR3 extends over 15 amino acids. V lost 11 bases, J lost 5 bases, and 22 bases lay in between. Germline lookup yields CDR1 MDHEN and CDR2 SYDVKM. For the CDR3, the DNA is TGTGCCGGGCAACCAGGGTTACCGGGGGATCAGCCCCAGCATTTT. This gives the protein CAGQPGLPGDQPQHF.

V is TRBV15 and J is TRBJ1-1; D gene uncertain. V was trimmed by 3 bases and J by 3 bases, leaving 8 bases between them. CDR1 LNHNV and CDR2 YYDKDF come from the germline V gene (reference sequence). The CDR3 totals 13 residues. Written as DNA, the CDR3 is TGTGCCACCAGCAGGGAGGCGGACACTGAAGCTTTCTTT. Protein: CATSREADTEAFF. Complete variable domain (other parts from reference TRBV15 and TRBJ1-1): DAMVIQNPRYQVTQFGKPVTLSCSQTLNHNVMYWYQQKSSQAPKLLFHYYDKDFNNEADTPDNFQSRRPNTSFCFLDIRSPGLGDTAMYLCATSREADTEAFFGQGTRLTVV.

V is TRBV7-9 and J is TRBJ1-1, with D perhaps TRBD1 (6 bases). Germline assignment: CDR1 SEHNR and CDR2 FQNEAQ (reference sequence). The CDR3 length is 16 residues. The V gene lost 0 bases and the J gene lost 1 base, with 12 bases spanning the gap. The DNA for the CDR3 is TGTGCCAGCAGCTTAGCGGGGGCCAGAAAGAACACTGAAGCTTTCTTT. It translates to CASSLAGARKNTEAFF.

The J gene is TRBJ1-1, the V gene TRBV6-1; D not certain. The V and J ends lost 3 bases and 7 bases respectively, with 9 bases between them. Germline V gene data show CDR1 as MNHNS and CDR2 as SASEGT. The CDR3 contains 12 residues. CDR3 region: CASSEDGLEAFF. DNA for the CDR3: TGTGCCAGCAGTGAGGACGGACTTGAAGCTTTCTTT.

The chain joins TRBV30 to TRBJ2-2; weak D call: TRBD2 (5 bases). Trimming left V 1 base short and J 2 bases short, with 8 bases between. This CDR3 comprises 14 residues. Germline CDR1 and CDR2: GTSNPN and SVGIG (reference sequence). The CDR3 reads CAWSAGLNTGELFF. The CDR3 DNA reads TGTGCCTGGAGTGCTGGACTCAACACCGGGGAGCTGTTTTTT.

CDR3 DNA sequence: TGTGCCAGCAGCAGGGGCGCAGGGAGGTCCACAGATACGCAGTATTTT. This codes for CASSRGAGRSTDTQYF. The chain recombines TRBV9 with TRBJ2-3; a possible D gene is TRBD2 (6 bases). The CDR3 runs 16 residues. Germline values: CDR1 SGDLS, CDR2 YYNGEE. Trimming removed 4 bases at V and 2 bases at J, with 17 bases between.

The V call is TRBV5-6, the J call TRBJ1-2; 7 nucleotides match TRBD1. CDR1 SGHDT and CDR2 YYEEEE come from the germline V gene. The CDR3 covers 14 residues. The ends lost 0 bases at V and 5 bases at J; junction bases unmatched: 4. CDR3 DNA: TGTGCCAGCAGCTTGGGACTGACAGGGTATGGCTACACCTTC. Protein: CASSLGLTGYGYTF.

The V and J genes are TRBV7-3 and TRBJ2-3; 9 bases fit TRBD1. The germline V gene has CDR1 SGHTA and CDR2 FQGTGA. Trimming cost V 3 bases and J 1 base; bases outside gene matches: 2. CDR3 length: 15 amino acids. This CDR3 is CASSFWDRGTDTQYF. CDR3 bases: TGTGCCAGCAGCTTCTGGGACAGGGGCACAGATACGCAGTATTTT.

The DNA of the CDR3 is TGTGCCAGCAGTGATAGACAGGGGAATGAAAAACTGTTTTTT. Its translation is CASSDRQGNEKLFF. The rearrangement uses TRBV25-1 and TRBJ1-4; TRBD1 aligns across 8 bases. Germline CDR1 is MGHDK and CDR2 is SYGVNS. This CDR3 spans 14 amino acids. V dropped 3 bases and J dropped 5; count of bases not matched to a gene: 2.